These 8 T cell receptor beta chains were all obtained from the same sample, sequenced in a study of response to subunit inactivated influenza vaccine. A single record per CDR3 protein comes from TCRdb applying MiXCR to the RT-PCR reads. The sample carries hundreds of thousands of distinct CDR3 sequences, 12% recorded once. Sequencing was performed on PBMCs from blood, taken on the day of vaccination. Receptors were obtained from a man aged 45-60 years who received an inactivated influenza vaccine.

Ten or more counts support this clonotype. The chain employs TRBV9 and TRBJ2-7; D is possibly TRBD2 (6 bases). CDR3 length: 14 amino acids. The germline V and J ends were trimmed by 0 bases and 4 bases, with 11 bases remaining between them. From germline, CDR1 is SGDLS and CDR2 YYNGEE. The CDR3 nucleotides read TGTGCCAGCAGCGTAGGCCCCGGGAGTTACGAGCAGTACTTC. As protein: CASSVGPGSYEQYF.

The rearrangement joins TRBV19 to TRBJ2-7; D is perhaps TRBD1 or TRBD2 (5 bases each). Germline V lookup: CDR1 LNHDA, CDR2 SQIVND (reference sequence). The CDR3 is 14 amino acids. Deletions cut 1 base from V and 5 bases from J, with 12 bases between. The CDR3 DNA reads as TGTGCCAGTAGTATAGTGATGGGACGCGACGAGCAGTACTTC. This sequence encodes CASSIVMGRDEQYF.

This clonotype was observed a handful of times. The genes are TRBV4-2 and TRBJ2-1; TRBD2 agrees at 10 bases. J lost 0 bases, V lost 0 bases, and 5 bases had no gene match. This CDR3 is 18 amino acids long. Germline values: CDR1 LGHNA, CDR2 YNFKEQ. The CDR3 sequence is CASSQDEASGSSYNEQFF. Here the CDR3 DNA reads TGTGCCAGCAGCCAAGATGAGGCTAGCGGGAGCTCCTACAATGAGCAGTTCTTC.

J is TRBJ2-5 and V is TRBV12-3 or TRBV12-4, with a possible D match to TRBD1 (6 bases). The CDR3 extends over 14 amino acids. V was pared by 5 bases and J by 1 base, with 11 bases between. The CDR3 is CASSETGPQETQYF. DNA of the CDR3: TGTGCCAGCAGTGAGACAGGCCCCCAAGAGACCCAGTACTTC.

This clonotype was seen more than once but under ten times. The V gene is TRBV12-3 or TRBV12-4, the J gene TRBJ2-7; D ambiguous. This CDR3 is 11 amino acids long. V was cut by 3 bases and J by 6 bases, with 6 bases left in between. The CDR3 loop reads CASSFDSEQYF. CDR3 nucleotides: TGTGCCAGCAGTTTTGATAGCGAGCAGTACTTC.

The chain joins TRBV6-1 to TRBJ1-5; the match to TRBD1 covers 8 bases. The CDR3 runs 18 residues. Germline CDR1 MNHNS, CDR2 SASEGT. After removal of 6 bases from V and 1 base from J, the junction contained 14 bases not matched to a gene. DNA for the CDR3: TGTGCCAGCAGGTTTGGACAGGGAATGTTGGGGAGCAATCAGCCCCAGCATTTT. The encoded protein is CASRFGQGMLGSNQPQHF.

This clonotype showed up just a few times. The chain joins TRBV7-8 to TRBJ2-7; D is ambiguous. V was shortened by 5 bases and J by 2 bases, with 13 bases between the two germline ends. There are 14 residues in the CDR3. Germline lookup yields CDR1 SGHVS and CDR2 FQNEAQ. DNA for the CDR3: TGTGCCAGCAGCCTAGGGCCCTTCGCCTACGAGCAGTACTTC. Translated, it gives CASSLGPFAYEQYF.

In this sample, this clonotype turned up a few times. The rearrangement uses TRBV15 and TRBJ2-7, with D unclear. The CDR3 is 16 amino acids. V was cut by 0 bases and J by 5 bases, with 17 bases left in between. Looked up from germline, CDR1 is LNHNV and CDR2 is YYDKDF (reference sequence). The DNA for the CDR3 is TGTGCCACCAGCAGAGATGGACGGATAGGGTCGCACGAGCAGTACTTC. Amino acid sequence: CATSRDGRIGSHEQYF.